Each of the 31 T cell receptor beta chains below was sequenced from the same sample in a study of T cells in tuberculosis. Clones were sequenced by immunoSEQ multiplex PCR, and TCRdb holds only the in-frame ones, with some missing. The table includes about 43,000 clones, around 94% detected once. Sequencing input: PBMCs. The receptors originated from a donor between 10 and 35 years old with latent tuberculosis or without tuberculosis infection. Some clones in this sample may be carry-over from other donors' samples.

The rearrangement uses TRBV5-4 and TRBJ1-1; perhaps TRBD1 as D (5 bases). Germline V gene lookup returns CDR1 SGHNT and CDR2 YYREEE (reference sequence). This CDR3 is 14 amino acids long. V was clipped by 0 bases and J by 8 bases, with 14 bases between them. Here the CDR3 reads CASSLEVSGPEAFF. The CDR3 nucleotides are TGTGCCAGCAGCTTGGAGGTGTCAGGGCCCGAAGCTTTCTTT. Based on the CDR3 plus reference TRBV5-4 and TRBJ1-1, the full variable domain is ETGVTQSPTHLIKTRGQQVTLRCSSQSGHNTVSWYQQALGQGPQFIFQYYREEENGRGNFPPRFSGLQFPNYSSELNVNALELDDSALYLCASSLEVSGPEAFFGQGTRLTVV.

The chain combines TRBV19 with TRBJ2-5; 9 nucleotides line up with TRBD2. The germline CDR1 and CDR2 sequences are LNHDA and SQIVND (reference sequence). The CDR3 extends over 16 amino acids. The V segment lost 3 bases and the J segment 4 bases; nucleotides outside the gene matches: 9. CDR3 nucleotide sequence: TGTGCCAGTAGTATTGGGTCCGCTAGCGGGATAGAGACCCAGTACTTC. The encoded protein is CASSIGSASGIETQYF.

The V and J genes are TRBV9 and TRBJ2-3; 12 nucleotides agree with TRBD2. The CDR3 is 16 amino acids. CDR1 and CDR2 from the germline V gene are SGDLS and YYNGEE. After removal of 4 bases from V and 1 base from J, the junction contained 4 bases not matched to a gene. CDR3 residues: CASSPSGRGGTDTQYF. CDR3 DNA sequence: TGTGCCAGCAGCCCTAGCGGGAGGGGGGGCACAGATACGCAGTATTTT.

V and J are TRBV4-3 and TRBJ2-7; D might be TRBD1 (5 bases). Germline V gives CDR1 LGHNA, CDR2 YSLEER. V lost 0 bases to trimming and J lost 2 bases, with 11 bases between them. The CDR3 is 15 residues long. The CDR3 bases are TGCGCCAGCAGCCAAGAAGGGGCTGGGCCCTACGAGCAGTACTTC. It is translated as CASSQEGAGPYEQYF.

The chain uses TRBV10-3 and TRBJ1-2; the match to TRBD1 covers 8 bases. Germline loops: CDR1 ENHRY, CDR2 SYGVKD. After removal of 4 bases from V and 5 bases from J, the junction contained 9 bases not matched to a gene. This CDR3 is built from 15 residues. Written as DNA, the CDR3 is TGTGCCATCAGTGTAACCGGACAGGGATATTATGGCTACACCTTC. It translates to CAISVTGQGYYGYTF.

The chain recombines TRBV28 with TRBJ2-2; D is unresolved. Germline loops: CDR1 MDHEN, CDR2 SYDVKM. The CDR3 extends over 14 amino acids. V shed 3 bases and J shed 6 bases, with 11 bases lying between them. The CDR3, as DNA: TGTGCCAGCAGTTTTTTCAGCGCGGCCGGGGAGCTGTTTTTT. Translation: CASSFFSAAGELFF.

CDR3 sequence (DNA): TGTGCCAGCAGTTTATCGGTCGGGACAGGGACTGAAGCTTTCTTT. Translating gives CASSLSVGTGTEAFF. J is TRBJ1-1 and V is TRBV27; 9 bases match TRBD1. Germline lookup yields CDR1 MNHEY and CDR2 SMNVEV (reference sequence). The CDR3 loop spans 15 amino acids. V shed 0 bases, J shed 5 bases, and the junction held 4 bases outside the gene matches.

The chain couples TRBV30 to TRBJ1-2, with D possibly TRBD1 on 6 matching bases. CDR3 length: 15 amino acids. Germline values: CDR1 GTSNPN, CDR2 SVGIG (reference sequence). With 1 base removed from V and 7 bases from J, the gap between germline ends came to 19 bases. CDR3 coding DNA: TGTGCCTGGAGTGATGCCGCCGGGGGGCCGGCTGGCTACACCTTC. Protein sequence: CAWSDAAGGPAGYTF. The whole variable domain, filled in from reference TRBV30 and TRBJ1-2, reads SQTIHQWPATLVQPVGSPLSLECTVEGTSNPNLYWYRQAAGRGLQLLFYSVGIGQISSEVPQNLSASRPQDRQFILSSKKLLLSDSGFYLCAWSDAAGGPAGYTFGSGTRLTVV.

The gene calls are TRBV30 and TRBJ2-7; weak D call: TRBD1 (5 bases). Trimming left V 2 bases short and J 4 bases short, with 18 bases between. The CDR3 has 15 residues. Germline V lookup: CDR1 GTSNPN, CDR2 SVGIG (reference sequence). The CDR3 loop is CAWSTGRQPKYEQYF. DNA for the CDR3: TGTGCCTGGAGTACCGGGCGACAGCCGAAATACGAGCAGTACTTC. The full variable domain, completed using reference TRBV30 and TRBJ2-7, is SQTIHQWPATLVQPVGSPLSLECTVEGTSNPNLYWYRQAAGRGLQLLFYSVGIGQISSEVPQNLSASRPQDRQFILSSKKLLLSDSGFYLCAWSTGRQPKYEQYFGPGTRLTVT.

The chain joins TRBV19 to TRBJ2-1; tentative D call: TRBD1 (5 bases). V gave up 6 bases and J gave up 3 bases, with 15 bases separating them. Looked up from germline, CDR1 is LNHDA and CDR2 is SQIVND (reference sequence). The CDR3 extends over 15 amino acids. The CDR3 loop reads CASSQDSQLYNEQFF. CDR3 DNA: TGTGCCAGTAGCCAAGACAGCCAACTCTACAATGAGCAGTTCTTC.

This chain links TRBV5-4 with TRBJ2-5, with 7 bases aligning to TRBD2. This CDR3 has 15 amino acids. CDR1 SGHNT and CDR2 YYREEE come from the germline V gene (reference sequence). J gave up 5 bases and V 0 bases, and 7 bases lay outside the gene matches. In nucleotides, the CDR3 is TGTGCCAGCAGCTTGGGCGGGAGTGGGAGGGAGACCCAGTACTTC. This encodes CASSLGGSGRETQYF. Variable domain in full (rest from reference TRBV5-4 and TRBJ2-5): ETGVTQSPTHLIKTRGQQVTLRCSSQSGHNTVSWYQQALGQGPQFIFQYYREEENGRGNFPPRFSGLQFPNYSSELNVNALELDDSALYLCASSLGGSGRETQYFGPGTRLLVL.

This chain links TRBV19 with TRBJ1-2; TRBD1 might be the D (6 bases). The CDR3 is 16 amino acids. Trimming took 5 bases from V and 4 from J, leaving 20 bases between them. Germline assignment: CDR1 LNHDA and CDR2 SQIVND (reference sequence). The CDR3 coding sequence is TGTGCCAGTAGTGGAGTGAGGGGGGGCGCAAGCTATGGCTACACCTTC. This codes for CASSGVRGGASYGYTF.

The DNA for the CDR3 is TGTGCCAGCAGCGTCCGACAGGGCCACACCGGGGAGCTGTTTTTT. Translating it yields CASSVRQGHTGELFF. The V and J genes are TRBV9 and TRBJ2-2; 7 bases align to TRBD1. Germline assignment: CDR1 SGDLS and CDR2 YYNGEE. J lost 3 bases, V lost 2 bases, and 4 bases had no gene match. The CDR3 length is 15 residues.

The chain couples TRBV27 to TRBJ2-1; 11 bases map to TRBD2. The V gene's germline CDR1 is MNHEY and CDR2 SMNVEV (reference sequence). After removal of 7 bases from V and 10 bases from J, the junction contained 9 bases not matched to a gene. The CDR3 covers 14 residues. The CDR3, as DNA: TGTGCCAGCAAGCCACTAGCGGGAGCACACGAGCAGTTCTTC. It yields the protein CASKPLAGAHEQFF.

This chain connects TRBV28 to TRBJ2-5, with D unresolved. The CDR3 is made up of 11 amino acids. The germline V gene encodes CDR1 MDHEN and CDR2 SYDVKM. Trimming pared 5 bases from V and 3 bases from J, leaving 4 bases between. CDR3: CASSTKETQYF. The CDR3 DNA follows: TGTGCCAGCAGTACAAAAGAGACCCAGTACTTC.

A single count supports this clone. V is TRBV12-5 and J is TRBJ2-2; 10 nucleotides align to TRBD1. Germline V gene sequence: CDR1 LGHNT, CDR2 FRNRAP. After removal of 4 bases from V and 4 bases from J, the junction contained 6 bases not matched to a gene. The CDR3 length is 16 residues. The CDR3 reads CASGSPTGGTTGELFF. CDR3 DNA sequence: TGTGCTAGTGGTTCACCGACAGGGGGCACCACCGGGGAGCTGTTTTTT.

The rearrangement uses TRBV11-2 and TRBJ1-1; 8 bases agree with TRBD1. With 5 bases clipped from V and 11 bases from J, the junction kept 22 bases outside the gene matches. Germline CDR1 SGHAT, CDR2 FQNNGV. The CDR3 is made up of 17 amino acids. The CDR3 DNA sequence: TGTGCCAGCAGCGCCTACGGTTTTCGGGACAGGTTGGGGGTTGCTTTCTTT. Translation gives CASSAYGFRDRLGVAFF.

V usage is TRBV28 and J usage is TRBJ2-3; maybe TRBD2 (5 bases). The germline CDR1 and CDR2 sequences are MDHEN and SYDVKM. V shed 2 bases and J shed 4 bases, with 13 bases lying between them. The CDR3 consists of 15 residues. Here the CDR3 reads CASSLLGLAADTQYF. The CDR3 DNA reads as TGTGCCAGCAGTTTACTTGGCCTAGCCGCAGATACGCAGTATTTT.

The chain couples TRBV6-1 to TRBJ2-7, with 10 bases that match TRBD2. In germline, CDR1 is MNHNS, CDR2 SASEGT. V lost 1 base and J lost 5; bases outside the gene matches: 5. The CDR3 sequence is 15 residues long. The CDR3: CASSEEASGSHEQYF. The CDR3 DNA is TGTGCCAGCAGTGAAGAGGCTAGCGGGAGCCACGAGCAGTACTTC.

The chain combines TRBV29-1 with TRBJ1-2, with D perhaps matching TRBD1 (6 bases). Germline CDR1 is SQVTM and CDR2 is ANQGSEA. This CDR3 is 13 amino acids long. Deletions cut 6 bases from V and 2 bases from J, with 13 bases between. The CDR3 loop reads CSVRGHPNYGYTF. CDR3 DNA sequence: TGCAGCGTCAGGGGCCACCCAAACTATGGCTACACCTTC.

The J gene is TRBJ1-3, the V gene TRBV30, with a tentative D call TRBD1 (6 bases). V gave up 3 bases and J gave up 4 bases, with 13 bases separating them. The CDR3 length is 14 residues. Per germline, CDR1 GTSNPN and CDR2 SVGIG (reference sequence). DNA of the CDR3: TGTGCCTGGAGGCCCAAAGGACAGGGAAACACCATATATTTT. The encoded protein is CAWRPKGQGNTIYF. The variable domain in full, with the rest retrieved from reference TRBV30 and TRBJ1-3, is SQTIHQWPATLVQPVGSPLSLECTVEGTSNPNLYWYRQAAGRGLQLLFYSVGIGQISSEVPQNLSASRPQDRQFILSSKKLLLSDSGFYLCAWRPKGQGNTIYFGEGSWLTVV.

The chain carries TRBV27 and TRBJ2-2, with 7 positions matching TRBD2. The CDR3 sequence is 15 residues long. Per the germline V gene, CDR1 is MNHEY and CDR2 is SMNVEV (reference sequence). After removal of 3 bases from V and 4 bases from J, the junction contained 5 bases not matched to a gene. The CDR3 nucleotides are TGTGCCAGCAGTTTCGCGGGAGTAAGCACCGGGGAGCTGTTTTTT. It codes for CASSFAGVSTGELFF.

The chain links TRBV28 to TRBJ2-7; 10 positions match TRBD1. V was clipped by 5 bases and J by 4 bases; unmatched bases: 5. CDR1 is MDHEN and CDR2 is SYDVKM in the germline V gene. The CDR3 length is 14 residues. CDR3 coding DNA: TGTGCCAGCAGTCGGACAGGGGGGCATTACGAGCAGTACTTC. It encodes CASSRTGGHYEQYF.

Note on this clone: At one end, the junction sequence differs from germline, possibly due to a read error. The J gene is TRBJ2-3, the V gene TRBV4-3; possible D gene TRBD2, 5 bases. The V gene's germline CDR1 is LGHNA and CDR2 YSLEER. The CDR3 sequence is 15 residues long. The CDR3 nucleotides are TGCGCCAGCAGCCCCTTTGAGGGAAGCAGAGATACGCAGTATTTT. This sequence encodes CASSPFEGSRDTQYF.

The chain joins TRBV27 to TRBJ2-1; 9 positions match TRBD1. CDR3 size: 15 residues. CDR1 and CDR2 from the germline V gene are MNHEY and SMNVEV (reference sequence). V dropped 0 bases and J dropped 8; count of bases not matched to a gene: 5. The CDR3 nucleotides read TGTGCCAGCAGTTTATCGGGACAGGGTGCCGATGAGCAGTTCTTC. It codes for CASSLSGQGADEQFF.

V is TRBV27 and J is TRBJ2-1; TRBD2 matches 9 bases. V lost 5 bases and J lost 5; bases outside the gene matches: 7. The CDR3 extends over 15 amino acids. Germline V CDR1 and CDR2: MNHEY, SMNVEV (reference sequence). In DNA form, the CDR3 reads TGTGCCAGCAGTCTAGCGGGACGCGGACACAATGAGCAGTTCTTC. Residues: CASSLAGRGHNEQFF.

V and J are TRBV6-6 and TRBJ1-1; D perhaps matches TRBD1 (6 bases). Germline-derived CDR1 and CDR2 are MNHNY and SVGAGI (reference sequence). The CDR3 is 12 amino acids. Trimming removed 8 bases at V and 5 bases at J, with 12 bases between. The CDR3 reads CASVDRRTEAFF. The CDR3 coding sequence is TGTGCCAGCGTCGACAGGAGGACTGAAGCTTTCTTT.

The chain uses TRBV4-1 and TRBJ2-3, with 14 bases matching TRBD2. Germline values: CDR1 MGHRA, CDR2 YSYEKL. Unmatched junction bases numbered 12, after V lost 4 bases and J lost 3 bases. The CDR3 totals 19 residues. CDR3 DNA sequence: TGCGCCAGCAGCCGTTATCCGGGACTAGCGGGAGTCCGAACAGATACGCAGTATTTT. Translated: CASSRYPGLAGVRTDTQYF.

The chain joins TRBV30 to TRBJ1-2, with D possibly TRBD1 on 5 matching bases. This CDR3 comprises 13 residues. The V end was cut by 2 bases, the J end by 4 bases, with 11 bases between. CDR1 and CDR2 (germline): GTSNPN, SVGIG (reference sequence). The CDR3 loop reads CAWSYTQGYGYTF. The DNA of the CDR3 is TGTGCCTGGAGTTATACGCAGGGCTATGGCTACACCTTC.

The V and J genes are TRBV7-8 and TRBJ2-7; D ambiguous. This CDR3 is 14 amino acids long. Germline loops: CDR1 SGHVS, CDR2 FQNEAQ. V gave up 1 base and J gave up 1 base, with 8 bases separating them. The CDR3 spells CASSLGTRSYEQYF. The CDR3 nucleotides are TGTGCCAGCAGCTTAGGCACCCGGTCCTACGAGCAGTACTTC.

The rearrangement joins TRBV7-6 to TRBJ2-3; 8 bases map to TRBD2. The CDR3 totals 17 residues. Germline lookup yields CDR1 SGHVS and CDR2 FNYEAQ. V shed 5 bases and J 0 bases; nucleotides not matched to a gene: 10. CDR3 bases: TGTGCCAGCAGCCCATCCGGTAGCGGGGCGAGCACAGATACGCAGTATTTT. Translated, it gives CASSPSGSGASTDTQYF.